Below, 28 T cell receptor beta chains from the same sample are listed, as sequenced in a study of regulatory T cells in long-lasting Graves disease. Both iRepertoire HTBI primers and Arm-PCR of CDR3 regions were used to build the TCR beta libraries. TCRdb re-called the multiplex PCR reads through MiXCR, storing one row per CDR3 protein. The table records some 450,000 distinct CDR3 sequences, about 17% of them present only once. Time point reported: newly diagnosed GD, antithyroid drugs for less than 3 months. The TCR library was made from RNA extracted from PBMCs. This sample also appeared in a second study, on T cells in Graves' hyperthyroidism and ophthalmopathy.

The sample consisted of peripheral blood mononuclear cells (PBMCs), taken at new diagnosis, from a patient treated with antithyroid drugs. The receptor set was obtained from a woman in her 30s with Graves disease.

J is TRBJ2-7 and V is TRBV20-1, with no clear D. Per germline, CDR1 DFQATT and CDR2 SNEGSKA (reference sequence). Trimming shortened V by 4 bases and J by 0 bases, and 13 bases separated the two germline ends. This CDR3 spans 14 amino acids. The CDR3 sequence is CSANSWSLSYEQYF. DNA of the CDR3: TGCAGTGCTAATAGCTGGAGCCTCTCCTACGAGCAGTACTTC.

The CDR3, as DNA: TGCAGTGCTAGAGCCGCAGGACAGGGGGCGAACACTGAAGCTTTCTTT. Residues: CSARAAGQGANTEAFF. V gene TRBV20-1 combines with J gene TRBJ1-1; TRBD1 matches 11 bases. Germline V gene lookup returns CDR1 DFQATT and CDR2 SNEGSKA (reference sequence). The junction had 5 bases not matched to a gene; V was cut back by 1 base and J by 1 base. This CDR3 region has 16 residues.

Concerning this clonotype itself: A much bigger clone sits one base away, suggesting this may be a read error. The gene calls are TRBV5-1 and TRBJ2-3; D ambiguous. Germline-derived CDR1 and CDR2 are SGHRS and YFSETQ. The CDR3 extends over 15 amino acids. The CDR3 sequence: CASSQTDRVADTPYF. CDR3 nucleotide sequence: TGCGCCAGCAGCCAGACCGACCGGGTTGCAGATACGCCGTATTTT.

This clonotype was recorded at least ten times. This chain connects TRBV3-1 to TRBJ2-7; D might be TRBD2 (5 bases). The CDR3 totals 14 residues. V lost 0 bases to trimming and J lost 0 bases, with 6 bases between them. Germline V lookup: CDR1 LGHDT, CDR2 YNNKEL (reference sequence). DNA for the CDR3: TGTGCCAGCAGCCAAGATACTAGCTCCTACGAGCAGTACTTC. Residues: CASSQDTSSYEQYF.

This clonotype was seen repeatedly, ten times or more. V usage is TRBV6-1 and J usage is TRBJ2-7; 8 nucleotides agree with TRBD2. V was pared by 7 bases and J by 2 bases, with 7 bases of the junction left unmatched. Germline V CDR1 and CDR2: MNHNS, SASEGT. The CDR3 has 14 amino acids. The CDR3: CASKYREGPYEQYF. CDR3 bases: TGTGCCAGCAAGTACCGGGAGGGCCCCTACGAGCAGTACTTC.

This clonotype occurred many times. The rearrangement links TRBV20-1 to TRBJ2-3; TRBD2 matches 12 bases. Trimming cost V 5 bases and J 7 bases; bases outside gene matches: 10. The CDR3 has 15 residues. The V gene's germline CDR1 is DFQATT and CDR2 SNEGSKA (reference sequence). CDR3 bases: TGCAGTGCTTCAAAACTAGCGGGAGGCCCTAATACGCAGTATTTT. Protein sequence: CSASKLAGGPNTQYF.

This clonotype showed up many times. The rearrangement links TRBV28 to TRBJ1-1; D uncertain. CDR1 and CDR2 from the germline V gene are MDHEN and SYDVKM. With 3 bases removed from V and 7 bases from J, the gap between germline ends came to 6 bases. This CDR3 region has 11 residues. The CDR3 DNA follows: TGTGCCAGCAGTTTCCGATTTGAAGCTTTCTTT. Translated: CASSFRFEAFF.

This clonotype was counted between two and nine times. The V gene is TRBV4-1, the J gene TRBJ1-1, with TRBD1 identical over 8 bases. The CDR3 covers 16 residues. The ends lost 0 bases at V and 6 bases at J; junction bases unmatched: 9. Germline V CDR1 and CDR2: MGHRA, YSYEKL. The CDR3 is CASSQDPTGGGPEAFF. The CDR3 nucleotides are TGCGCCAGCAGCCAAGATCCAACAGGGGGGGGCCCTGAAGCTTTCTTT.

This clonotype has only a few counts. The J gene is TRBJ2-5, the V gene TRBV11-3; D assignment may be TRBD1 or TRBD2 (5 bases each). Trimming removed 5 bases from V and 1 base from J, with 8 bases in between. Germline CDR1 reads SGHNT; CDR2 reads YENEEA. This CDR3 is 13 amino acids long. The CDR3 coding sequence is TGTGCCAGCAGCGCGAGGGGCCAAGAGACCCAGTACTTC. Its protein product is CASSARGQETQYF.

The chain is built from TRBV19 and TRBJ1-2; D is uncertain. In germline, CDR1 is LNHDA, CDR2 SQIVND (reference sequence). The CDR3 is 12 residues long. Trimming took 7 bases from V and 2 from J, leaving 8 bases between them. Here the CDR3 reads CASTGRNYGYTF. The CDR3 bases are TGTGCCAGTACAGGTCGCAACTATGGCTACACCTTC.

The chain is built from TRBV5-4 and TRBJ2-5; 7 bases line up with TRBD2. Germline V gene sequence: CDR1 SGHNT, CDR2 YYREEE (reference sequence). Trimming removed 4 bases from V and 3 bases from J; junction bases left unmatched: 9. The length of the CDR3 is 15 residues. The CDR3 region has the DNA TGTGCCAGCAGCCCTGGGGGGGGAGGGGAAGAGACCCAGTACTTC. Protein product: CASSPGGGGEETQYF.

This clonotype was counted only a few times. This chain uses TRBV12-3 or TRBV12-4 with TRBJ1-3; unclear D gene. V dropped 2 bases and J dropped 1 base, with 6 bases sitting between them. The CDR3 covers 14 residues. The CDR3 is CASSLIYSGNTIYF. The CDR3 DNA reads as TGTGCCAGCAGTTTAATATATTCTGGAAACACCATATATTTT.

V is TRBV20-1 and J is TRBJ1-5; 7 positions agree with TRBD1. This CDR3 region has 14 residues. CDR1 is DFQATT, CDR2 SNEGSKA, per germline (reference sequence). V lost 1 base, J lost 6 bases, and 6 bases stayed unmatched. CDR3 coding DNA: TGCAGTGCTAGAGGGAGAACAGGGGCTCAGCCCCAGCATTTT. Translated, it gives CSARGRTGAQPQHF.

Comment on this clonotype: With a far larger clone one base away, a read error is the likely cause. V gene TRBV5-4 combines with J gene TRBJ2-3; D call uncertain. The CDR3 is 16 amino acids. CDR1 is SGHNT, CDR2 YYREEE, per germline (reference sequence). Trimming took 7 bases from V and 0 from J, leaving 18 bases between them. The CDR3, as DNA: TGTGCCAGCGGCTCCACCCTGGGTGGGAGCACAGATACGCAGTATTTT. Translating it yields CASGSTLGGSTDTQYF.

Remarks on this clonotype: A much larger clone differs from this one at a single base, so this may be a read error. The chain uses TRBV20-1 and TRBJ2-3; 11 nucleotides match TRBD2. CDR3 length: 16 residues. The germline gives CDR1 DFQATT, CDR2 SNEGSKA (reference sequence). The V and J ends lost 3 bases and 6 bases, in that order; junction bases with no gene match: 11. The CDR3 nucleotides read TGCAGTGCTAGGAAGGGATTAGCGGGAGGGCGGGATACGCAGTATTTT. This codes for CSARKGLAGGRDTQYF.

Ten or more counts support this clonotype. The V call is TRBV6-5, the J call TRBJ2-3; the D is unclear. Trimming cost V 2 bases and J 6 bases, with 3 bases left between them. CDR3 length: 11 residues. Germline lookup yields CDR1 MNHEY and CDR2 SVGAGI. The CDR3 spells CASSYRDTQYF. CDR3 sequence (DNA): TGTGCCAGCAGTTACCGGGATACGCAGTATTTT.

The V gene is TRBV27, the J gene TRBJ1-2; D is unresolved. There are 13 residues in the CDR3. Germline CDR1 MNHEY, CDR2 SMNVEV (reference sequence). The V end lost 1 base, the J end lost 2 bases, and 5 bases lay between the germline ends. CDR3 loop: CASSLYSNYGYTF. CDR3 DNA sequence: TGTGCCAGCAGTTTATACAGCAACTATGGCTACACCTTC.

This clonotype was observed many times. The V and J genes are TRBV12-3 or TRBV12-4 and TRBJ1-6, with D possibly being TRBD1 (6 bases). The CDR3 spans 18 residues. The germline V and J ends were trimmed by 8 bases and 9 bases, with 29 bases remaining between them. Here the CDR3 reads CASGYGIGTSRGFSPLHF. The CDR3 nucleotides are TGTGCCAGCGGCTACGGGATCGGGACTTCCAGGGGATTTTCACCCCTCCACTTT.

This clonotype was seen repeatedly, ten times or more. The V call is TRBV5-1, the J call TRBJ2-1; unclear D gene. Germline V gene data show CDR1 as SGHRS and CDR2 as YFSETQ. Trimming took off 7 bases at V and 10 bases at J, with 21 bases between the two ends. The CDR3 length is 14 residues. The DNA of the CDR3 is TGCGCCAGCGCCGACCCGACGGGCTTCCAGGAGCAGTTCTTC. It encodes CASADPTGFQEQFF. Filled out from reference TRBV5-1 and TRBJ2-1, the complete variable domain reads KAGVTQTPRYLIKTRGQQVTLSCSPISGHRSVSWYQQTPGQGLQFLFEYFSETQRNKGNFPGRFSGRQFSNSRSEMNVSTLELGDSALYLCASADPTGFQEQFFGPGTRLTVL.

Many counts were recorded for this clonotype. This sequence joins TRBV30 and TRBJ2-7, with TRBD2 as a possible D gene (5 bases). This CDR3 contains 12 residues. V dropped 3 bases and J dropped 3 bases, with 9 bases sitting between them. Germline lookup yields CDR1 GTSNPN and CDR2 SVGIG (reference sequence). CDR3 DNA sequence: TGTGCCTGGAGCCCCGGGAACTACGAGCAGTACTTC. Translating gives CAWSPGNYEQYF.

The chain joins TRBV15 to TRBJ1-2; 10 bases line up with TRBD1. With V trimmed by 2 bases and J by 8 bases, 14 bases remained unmatched. CDR1 and CDR2 (germline): LNHNV, YYDKDF (reference sequence). The CDR3 spans 17 residues. This chain's CDR3 is CATSRPGQGTALGGYTF. The CDR3 region has the DNA TGTGCCACCAGCAGACCGGGACAGGGGACTGCTCTGGGAGGCTACACCTTC.

As concerns this clonotype: One base away lies a much larger clone, so this may be a sequencing read error. V gene TRBV5-1 combines with J gene TRBJ1-2; TRBD1 might be the D (5 bases). The germline CDR1 and CDR2 sequences are SGHRS and YFSETQ. CDR3 length: 15 residues. The CDR3 sequence is CASSSAGTDDYGSTF. CDR3 DNA: TGCGCCAGCAGCTCCGCCGGGACGGACGACTATGGCTCCACCTTC.

This clonotype was seen at least ten times. The chain combines TRBV7-8 with TRBJ2-1; 10 nucleotides match TRBD2. The J segment lost 7 bases and the V segment lost 7 bases, leaving 7 bases of the junction unmatched. The CDR3 loop spans 14 amino acids. The germline V gene has CDR1 SGHVS and CDR2 FQNEAQ. CDR3 sequence: CASMSGRAENEQFF. CDR3 bases: TGTGCCAGCATGAGCGGGAGGGCCGAGAATGAGCAGTTCTTC.

As for this clonotype: Since a far larger clone is one base different, this is likely a read error. The chain couples TRBV11-3 to TRBJ2-7; D gene uncertain. In germline, CDR1 is SGHNT, CDR2 YENEEA. The CDR3 covers 13 residues. In DNA, the CDR3 is TGTGCCAGCAGCTTAGGACTTGCTTACGAGCCGTACTTC. Translated, it gives CASSLGLAYEPYF.

This clonotype turned up a few times. The CDR3 protein is CASSLLLADYEQYF. Written as DNA, the CDR3 is TGTGCCAGCAGCTTACTCCTAGCGGACTACGAGCAGTACTTC. The chain couples TRBV7-2 to TRBJ2-7, with 7 positions matching TRBD2. This CDR3 has 14 residues. Germline V gene data show CDR1 as SGHTA and CDR2 as FQGNSA. Losses at the gene ends were 2 bases for V and 3 bases for J; bases not matched to a gene: 4. Full variable domain (missing parts from reference TRBV7-2 and TRBJ2-7): GAGVSQSPSNKVTEKGKDVELRCDPISGHTALYWYRQSLGQGLEFLIYFQGNSAPDKSGLPSDRFSAERTGGSVSTLTIQRTQQEDSAVYLCASSLLLADYEQYFGPGTRLTVT.

In this sample, this clonotype turned up many times. V is TRBV28 and J is TRBJ2-2; D not certain. Germline V gene lookup returns CDR1 MDHEN and CDR2 SYDVKM. Trimming cost V 2 bases and J 6 bases, with 7 bases left between them. This CDR3 is 13 amino acids long. The CDR3 bases are TGTGCCAGCAGTTTAGATAAAGCCGGGGAGCTGTTTTTT. Amino acid sequence: CASSLDKAGELFF.

V is TRBV9 and J is TRBJ2-7; the D gene is possibly TRBD2 (6 bases). V gave up 0 bases and J gave up 0 bases, with 13 bases separating them. Germline CDR1 SGDLS, CDR2 YYNGEE. The CDR3 is 16 residues long. The CDR3 DNA reads TGTGCCAGCAGCGTAGGCGGGGATAGGAGCTCCTACGAGCAGTACTTC. Protein product: CASSVGGDRSSYEQYF.

This sequence joins TRBV6-1 and TRBJ2-1; possibly TRBD1 or TRBD2 for D (5 bases each). CDR1 MNHNS and CDR2 SASEGT come from the germline V gene. Deletions cut 5 bases from V and 7 bases from J, with 18 bases between. The length of the CDR3 is 15 residues. CDR3 in DNA: TGTGCCAGCAGTCTCGGGACCCTCTTCGGGAATGAGCAGTTCTTC. Protein product: CASSLGTLFGNEQFF.